The 15 T cell receptor beta chains below come from one sample, sequenced in a study of monozygotic twins with inflammatory bowel disease. TCRdb re-analyzed the 5' RACE reads; it lists each CDR3 protein once, without DNA. The sample totals more than 95,000 distinct CDR3 sequences. Specimen: blood. The receptors were gathered from a human donor with ulcerative colitis or Crohn's disease, or a healthy co-twin of an affected twin (not recorded which).

This chain joins TRBV7-8 and TRBJ2-7. This CDR3 is built from 14 residues. Germline V lookup: CDR1 SGHVS, CDR2 FQNEAQ. This CDR3 is CASSLVGPPYEQYF.

This chain joins TRBV7-2 and TRBJ2-7; there is no DNA to check the TCRdb D call of TRBD1. The V gene's germline CDR1 is SGHTA and CDR2 FQGNSA. This CDR3 has 15 amino acids. The CDR3: CASSPGLGHSYEQYF.

The chain joins TRBV11-2 to TRBJ2-1; TCRdb's D gene call, TRBD1, goes unchecked for lack of DNA. The CDR3 spans 13 residues. Germline values: CDR1 SGHAT, CDR2 FQNNGV. CDR3 region: CASSLGGGSEQFF.

V is TRBV18 and J is TRBJ1-1. The CDR3 has 14 amino acids. Looked up from germline, CDR1 is KGHSH and CDR2 is LQKENI. The CDR3 loop is CASSAAYTNTEAFF.

The rearrangement links TRBV20-1 to TRBJ2-1; there is no DNA to check the TCRdb D call of TRBD1. This CDR3 is 12 amino acids long. Germline V gene data show CDR1 as DFQATT and CDR2 as SNEGSKA (reference sequence). The CDR3 sequence: CSARPGYNEQFF.

The genes are TRBV15 and TRBJ2-5; the TCRdb D gene call, TRBD1, has no DNA to confirm it. CDR3 length: 15 amino acids. Germline V gene sequence: CDR1 LNHNV, CDR2 YYDKDF (reference sequence). The CDR3 sequence: CATSRGGTEEETQYF.

The CDR3 spells CATSDTGRDTGELFF. The chain links TRBV24-1 to TRBJ2-2; the D call from TCRdb, TRBD2, cannot be confirmed without DNA. The CDR3 covers 15 residues. The germline CDR1 and CDR2 sequences are KGHDR and SFDVKD.

The rearrangement joins TRBV6-2 or TRBV6-3 to TRBJ2-1; TCRdb's assignment of TRBD2 cannot be checked, as there is no DNA. The CDR3 sequence is 16 residues long. Germline CDR1 is MNHEY and CDR2 is SVGEGT. CDR3 residues: CASRGILAGRNNEQFF.

This rearrangement joins TRBV4-3 to TRBJ2-5. Looked up from germline, CDR1 is LGHNA and CDR2 is YSLEER. The CDR3 covers 14 residues. CDR3 region: CASSQGRVRETQYF.

The chain joins TRBV10-1 to TRBJ2-7; the TCRdb D gene call, TRBD2, has no DNA to confirm it. Germline CDR1 is WNHNN and CDR2 is SYGVQD (reference sequence). This CDR3 has 12 amino acids. The CDR3 reads CASSQGPYEQYF.

The V call is TRBV7-2, the J call TRBJ2-7; TCRdb returns TRBD1, unconfirmable since there is no DNA. Per the germline V gene, CDR1 is SGHTA and CDR2 is FQGNSA. The CDR3 has 15 residues. The CDR3 loop is CASSLQQGQGTEQYF.

The chain has TRBV30 and TRBJ1-5. CDR1 is GTSNPN and CDR2 is SVGIG in the germline V gene (reference sequence). The CDR3 length is 17 residues. This CDR3 reads CAWSTPFIWGVDQPQHF.

The rearrangement links TRBV28 to TRBJ1-2. The CDR3 totals 12 residues. Germline CDR1 and CDR2: MDHEN and SYDVKM. The CDR3 sequence is CASYSVSFGYTF.

The rearrangement uses TRBV25-1 and TRBJ2-7; TCRdb's D gene call, TRBD1, goes unchecked for lack of DNA. Germline CDR1 and CDR2: MGHDK and SYGVNS. This CDR3 region has 14 residues. The CDR3 reads CASSPGWGLREQYF.

The chain couples TRBV7-9 to TRBJ1-1. The CDR3 runs 14 residues. CDR1 and CDR2 (germline): SEHNR, FQNEAQ (reference sequence). This chain's CDR3 is CASSSKNSLTEAFF.